A selection of T cell receptor beta chains follows, all from one sample in a study of blood T cells in healthy people across ages. TCRdb re-derived calls from the 5' RACE reads in MiXCR, one entry per CDR3 protein. The table records around 800,000 distinct CDR3 sequences, around 25% of them present only once. Another study also made use of these data, one on T cells of mothers and their children.

The source material was blood. The origin of the receptors is a boy aged 5-17 years in good health. Each CDR3 is given with its conserved first and last residue. The D gene is left open where the match is weak. The size of a clone is reported for some rows only, either as once, few or many, or as a class for expanded clones.

CASSYSNPQETQYF,TGTGCCAGCAGTTACTCGAACCCCCAAGAGACCCAGTACTTC,TRBJ2-5,few,TRBV6-2/TRBV6-3,.,14
CASSHQAAGGRAVVAANYGYTF,TGTGCCAGCAGTCACCAGGCGGCAGGGGGCCGGGCCGTAGTGGCGGCTAACTATGGCTACACCTTC,TRBJ1-2,.,TRBV6-4,TRBD1,22
CASSFGLAGTTGELFF,TGTGCCAGCAGCTTCGGACTAGCGGGTACCACCGGGGAGCTGTTTTTT,TRBJ2-2,.,TRBV11-2,TRBD2,16
CASSLSAATQETQYF,TGCGCCAGCAGCTTGTCGGCAGCTACTCAAGAGACCCAGTACTTC,TRBJ2-5,few,TRBV5-1,.,15
CASSADRRNTGELFF,TGTGCCAGCAGTGCGGACAGGCGGAACACCGGGGAGCTGTTTTTT,TRBJ2-2,.,TRBV2,TRBD1,15
CASSPSQEPILYEQYF,TGTGCCAGCAGCCCCTCGCAGGAGCCGATCCTCTACGAGCAGTACTTC,TRBJ2-7,.,TRBV4-2,.,16
CSTRLAGRPDTQYF,TGCAGTACCCGACTAGCGGGGAGGCCAGATACGCAGTATTTT,TRBJ2-3,.,TRBV20-1,TRBD2,14
CASSEALRGSYEQYF,TGTGCCAGCAGTGAAGCGCTCCGGGGCTCCTACGAGCAGTACTTC,TRBJ2-7,.,TRBV2,.,15
CASSYGRYEQYF,TGTGCCAGCAGTTACGGGCGTTATGAGCAGTACTTC,TRBJ2-7,.,TRBV6-6,.,12
CASSQGQPGELFF,TGCGCCAGCAGCCAAGGACAGCCCGGGGAGCTGTTTTTT,TRBJ2-2,.,TRBV4-1,.,13
CASSARGAGYTF,TGTGCCAGCAGTGCCCGGGGGGCTGGCTACACCTTC,TRBJ1-2,.,TRBV6-1,.,12
CASRGPSGAQFF,TGTGCCAGCAGAGGGCCTAGCGGGGCCCAGTTCTTC,TRBJ2-1,.,TRBV2,TRBD2,12
CASSSPIDRVQETQYF,TGTGCCAGCAGTTCCCCGATCGACAGGGTACAAGAGACCCAGTACTTC,TRBJ2-5,.,TRBV28,TRBD1,16
CASSYAGPWAGLTLYTGELFF,TGTGCCAGCAGTTACGCCGGTCCTTGGGCAGGGCTCACTCTCTACACCGGGGAGCTGTTTTTT,TRBJ2-2,few,TRBV6-5,.,21
CASGGENPEAFF,TGTGCCTCCGGAGGGGAGAACCCTGAAGCTTTCTTT,TRBJ1-1,.,TRBV6-1,.,12